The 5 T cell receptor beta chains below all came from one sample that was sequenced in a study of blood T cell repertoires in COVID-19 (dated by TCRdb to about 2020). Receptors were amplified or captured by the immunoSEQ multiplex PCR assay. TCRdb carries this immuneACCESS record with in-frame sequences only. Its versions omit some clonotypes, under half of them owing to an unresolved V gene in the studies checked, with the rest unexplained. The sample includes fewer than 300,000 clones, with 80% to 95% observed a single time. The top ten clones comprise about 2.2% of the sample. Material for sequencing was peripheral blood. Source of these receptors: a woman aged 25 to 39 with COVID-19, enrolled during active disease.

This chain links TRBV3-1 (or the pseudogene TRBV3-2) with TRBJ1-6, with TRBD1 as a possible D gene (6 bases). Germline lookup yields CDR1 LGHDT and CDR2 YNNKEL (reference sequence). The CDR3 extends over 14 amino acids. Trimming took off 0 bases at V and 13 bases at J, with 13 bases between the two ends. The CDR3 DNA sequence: TGTGCCAGCAGCCAAGAACAGGGATTGTCGCCCCTCCACTTT. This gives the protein CASSQEQGLSPLHF.

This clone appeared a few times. CDR3 bases: TGCAGTGCTCTAGGGAACACTGAAGCTTTCTTT. It translates to CSALGNTEAFF. V is TRBV20-1 and J is TRBJ1-1; the D is unclear. V shed 5 bases and J shed 1 base, with 5 bases lying between them. Looked up from germline, CDR1 is DFQATT and CDR2 is SNEGSKA (reference sequence). The CDR3 runs 11 residues.

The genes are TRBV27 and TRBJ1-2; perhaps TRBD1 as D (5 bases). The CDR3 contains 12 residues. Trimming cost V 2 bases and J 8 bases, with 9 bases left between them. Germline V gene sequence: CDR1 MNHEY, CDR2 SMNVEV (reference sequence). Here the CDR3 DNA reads TGTGCCAGCAGTTTAAAGGGGAAAGGCTACACCTTC. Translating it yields CASSLKGKGYTF.

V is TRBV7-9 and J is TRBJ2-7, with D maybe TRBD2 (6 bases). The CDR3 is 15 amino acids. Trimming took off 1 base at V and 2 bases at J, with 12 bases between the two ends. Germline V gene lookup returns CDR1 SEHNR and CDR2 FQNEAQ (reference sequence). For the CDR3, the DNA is TGTGCCAGCAGCTTAGACGCTAGCGAAACCTACGAGCAGTACTTC. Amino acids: CASSLDASETYEQYF.

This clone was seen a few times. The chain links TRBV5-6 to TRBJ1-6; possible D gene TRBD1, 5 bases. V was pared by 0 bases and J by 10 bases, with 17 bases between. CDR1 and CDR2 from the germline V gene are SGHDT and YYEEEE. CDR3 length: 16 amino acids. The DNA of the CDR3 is TGTGCCAGCAGCTTGGCTACCCAGGGAAAATTGTCACCCCTCCACTTT. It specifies CASSLATQGKLSPLHF.